This T cell receptor beta chain was sequenced for a study of PD-1 blockade in classical Hodgkin lymphoma (dated by TCRdb to the early 2020s). For the wider study: Nivolumab dosing was 3 mg/kg intravenously every 2 weeks, continuing until either disease progression or unacceptable toxicity. A peripheral blood immune signature of response to PD-1 blockade in classical Hodgkin lymphoma was defined using TCR beta sequencing and CyTOF.

Genomic DNA was isolated using the Qiagen DNeasy kit from unsorted PBMCs as well as from negatively selected CD4+ and CD8+ fractions. TCR beta CDR3 regions were subjected to amplification by immunoSEQ multiplex PCR with primers that anneal to V and J segments. Amplification bias was minimized using a synthetic immune receptor repertoire, and residual bias was removed computationally after sequencing. From the authors' description of their analysis: Custom Python scripts were used to quantify repertoire diversity as the Shannon entropy index. Unsorted, CD4+ and CD8+ repertoires were examined separately, except in combined analyses, for which CD4+ and CD8+ sequences were merged in silico. A clone was considered expanded if an increase in frequency of at least 2-fold after treatment relative to C1D1 was found, and a pseudocount of 0.5 was applied to clones undetected at baseline. Clones with 0 or 1 copy at C1D1 were defined as singleton clones, while clones with 2 or more copies were defined as non-singleton clones. By matching protein sequences in sorted samples from the same patient, clones expanded in unsorted samples were annotated as CD4+, CD8+ or unknown. Diversity changes from C1D1 to C4D1 were tested in paired samples using Wilcoxon tests. TCRdb's version of the immuneACCESS table is confined to in-frame rearrangements and falls short of the full clone set. An unresolved V gene accounts for under half of the shortfall where checked; the remainder is of unknown origin. V and J calls and clone size are as listed in that table; D and trimming were resolved from the DNA. A total of roughly 51,000 clones appear in this sample, around 74% of them only once. Approximately 12% of the sample belongs to the ten largest clones.

The sample's time point label is to be understood as: cycle 4 day 1 (C4D1), after less than 7 weeks of nivolumab. Relapse after autologous stem cell transplantation had occurred in all trial patients, and cohorts A, B and C were distinguished by prior brentuximab vedotin exposure. The trial cohort was composed of approximately 56 patients with relapsed/refractory classical Hodgkin lymphoma, for whom complete response, partial response or progressive disease was recorded as best overall response. Single-agent nivolumab was administered to trial patients in the multi-cohort phase II CheckMate 205 trial. Best overall response was determined by an independent review committee according to the 2007 International Working Group response criteria. Trial PBMCs were collected just before the start of nivolumab (C1D1) and during therapy at cycle 2 day 1 and cycle 4 day 1. Peripheral blood was collected in 8 mL Vacutainer Cell Preparation Tubes, from which PBMCs were isolated by centrifugation and then cryopreserved.

Note on this clone: Its antigen is still unknown. No clone much larger than this one lies a single base away; base qualities are absent.

Beyond this particular receptor, the publication reports: By C4D1, a significant rise was seen in CD4+ TCR diversity but not in CD8+ TCR diversity (p=0.0027 vs p=0.16), and the rise was most apparent among complete responders (p=0.02). Among trial patients, those achieving complete response had baseline diversity similar to that of newly diagnosed patients, while diversity was significantly lower in partial responders and progressors. Lower diversity was observed in patients in whom nivolumab was started less than 1 year after ASCT, and these patients were excluded from later analyses so that confounding by immune reconstitution would be avoided. Baseline TCR diversity was reported as lower in newly diagnosed patients than in healthy donors, and lower still in relapsed/refractory patients. The study was limited to a single clinical trial cohort, and causes of repertoire differences, possibly disease activity or prior therapy, remained undefined.

The TCR originated in a human donor with classical Hodgkin lymphoma. This material consisted of peripheral blood mononuclear cells (PBMCs), taken before the fourth cycle of nivolumab.

The DNA reads TGTGCCAGCAGGTCGGGACTCGACAATGAGCAGTTCTTC. Its coded protein is CASRSGLDNEQFF. Here the chain combines TRBV5-4 and TRBJ2-1; TRBD2 could be the D gene, as 6 bases match. Between the V and J ends, shortened by 5 bases and 5 bases respectively, the junction contains 11 bases. From the cysteine up to the phenylalanine, the CDR3 has a length of 13 residues. Only the CDR3 part of the read is kept: 39 bases, read in frame from the first base. Taken from the germline V gene (reference sequence), the CDR1 and CDR2 loops are SGHNT and YYREEE.